Reported below is one T cell receptor beta chain. Its binding antigen is unknown. No qualities accompany the bases; no much larger clone lies one base away. Library method: the immunoSEQ multiplex PCR assay. For the multiplex PCR, a mixture combining 60 forward primers for TCR Vbeta segments and 13 reverse primers for TCR Jbeta segments was used. The CDR3 region of rearranged TCR beta genes was amplified from genomic DNA with a multiplex PCR assay. The Illumina HiSeq System was used to sequence the amplified TCR beta libraries as 87-base-pair reads. In the authors' own workflow: In a later analysis, tens of millions of unique TCR beta chains were counted across the approximately 670 repertoires, and approximately 9.9 million of these chains were shared by at least two donors. Raw reads were error-corrected and collapsed into unique sequences with a nearest-neighbor algorithm that merged closely related sequences to remove PCR and sequencing errors. To assign V, D and J gene segments, CDR3 sequences were aligned to IMGT reference sequences. For a sequence to be retained, a match of at least six nucleotides was required to both a V gene segment and a J gene segment. A rearrangement counted as productive if the CDR3 had no stop codons and remained in frame with V and J, and every other rearrangement counted as non-productive. Following IMGT convention, CDR3 was defined as the stretch from the second conserved V-encoded cysteine to the conserved J-encoded phenylalanine. Sequences without an unambiguous match to a single V gene segment were excluded from the earlier analysis of a few hundred of the donors. An earlier analysis of roughly 590 of the donors called V segments functional above 56.7% productive rearrangements and segregating when the between-donor standard deviation exceeded 5%. A statistical classification framework was developed to diagnose cytomegalovirus status using the catalog of TCR beta chain sequences. In a later analysis, TCR nucleotide sequences were compared against IMGT/GENE-DB human TR gene sequences so that V and J genes could be assigned. In a later analysis, CDR3 sequences and most-parsimonious VDJ recombination scenarios were assigned using the TCRdist pipeline. In a later analysis, every TCR beta chain was defined by the combination of its CDR3 amino acid sequence and its V-gene family, and reads without a unique V-gene family were dropped. In a later analysis, several hundred highly shared, low-generation-probability nucleotide sequences were removed to address suspected cross-contamination and a sequencing artifact. In a later analysis, a clonal expansion index for each public chain was calculated from normalized within-repertoire ranks of inferred template counts. In a later analysis, generation probabilities were computed with a VDJ recombination model fitted to out-of-frame rearrangements, and the resulting probabilities were checked against IGoR. Hypergeometric tests were used in a later analysis to score TCR-TCR, TCR-HLA and TCR-CMV co-occurrence, with a repertoire-size bias correction applied to the TCR pairs. To estimate false discovery rates, a later analysis permuted the HLA or CMV assignments 20 times. In a later analysis, co-occurring TCRs were grouped with DBSCAN, and TCRdist sequence similarity was added when clustering was performed within HLA-allele-positive subsets. Repertoires with fewer than 30,000 or more than 120,000 public chains, plus five repertoires with anomalous nucleotide sharing, were excluded from co-occurrence clustering. TCRdb stores this immuneACCESS table with in-frame sequences only. Part of the clones is absent; in the studies checked, under half of the shortfall reflects unresolved V genes, and no reason is known for the rest. V and J calls and clone size follow that table, whereas D and trimming were derived from the DNA. In all, the sample holds 180,000 or so clones, and roughly 80% of those were seen once. Of the sample, around 1.4% falls within the top ten clones.

The cohort consisted of 666 healthy bone marrow donors. Cohort members were all nominally healthy when sampled, although unrecorded immune exposures were likely present. The donor was CMV seropositive and belonged to the group of 250 to 300 seropositive cohort members. A peripheral blood sample was collected from each donor, and TCR beta sequencing was performed on peripheral blood mononuclear cells. The Qiagen DNeasy Blood Extraction Kit was used to extract genomic DNA from the blood cell samples. The sample belongs to a study of cytomegalovirus exposure and HLA in healthy donors (dated by TCRdb to 2016 to 2017). Regarding the study in general: An earlier analysis of several hundred of the donors reported 250 to 350 Gb of sequence data and around 120 million unique TCR beta sequences from 190 million or so T cells. Donor age, sex, ethnicity and CMV serostatus were collected together with the repertoire data. The aim of the study was to test whether cataloging public T cell receptors could identify signatures of past pathogen exposure. Four or five DR-DQ haplotypes were handled as single units for association and clustering because linkage in the cohort was strong. Rather than drawing on any new phenotypic data, the later analysis identified candidate immune exposures from TCR beta sequences and the way those sequences occurred across donors. Across 398 genotyped donors of the cohort, an average of roughly 250,000 unique TCR beta nucleotide sequences per donor were sequenced, and 15% to 20% of those sequences were non-productive. An earlier analysis of about 620 of the donors applied high-throughput TCR beta sequencing to assess whether each TCR beta V gene segment acted as functional or pseudogenic. Class I and class II HLA loci were covered by the typing at four-digit resolution. The study used immunosequencing to profile the T cell repertoires of more than 650 subjects and linked those repertoires to cytomegalovirus serostatus. In a later analysis, previously published TCR beta repertoires from 666 donors were re-analyzed and high-resolution HLA genotyping was added so that TCR occurrence patterns could be studied. Roughly 300 gigabases of sequencing data and around 85 million unique TCR sequences made up an early release that covered 500 to 650 HLA-typed donors. Along with the roughly 700-subject first cohort, a separate validation cohort of over a hundred different subjects was used. The genetic ancestry cluster associated with self-reported Caucasian donors included over 80% of the roughly 390 genotyped donors. The number of donors typed differed by locus, with about 629-630 for A, B, C, DRB1 and DQB1, 522 for DQA1, about 610 for DPA1, and 400 to 490 for DPB1. To predict cytomegalovirus infection status, the study brought together high-throughput TCR immunosequencing, statistical association of individual TCRs with disease status, and machine learning. Genome-wide SNP genotypes for about 60% of the 666 donors were used in a later genetic analysis, which treated that subset as a discovery cohort. Every discovery cohort repertoire had been produced on one sequencing platform.

V ends up 4 bases short and J 2 bases short, with an unmatched junction base count of 5. CDR1 and CDR2, looked up from the germline V gene (reference sequence), are SGHNT and YYREEE. The CDR3 sequence holds 17 residues, the cysteine and phenylalanine included. Only CDR3 DNA remains: 51 bases, in frame from the first base. Beyond this particular receptor, the publication reports: In this cohort, only TCR beta chains were sequenced, and detectable features were limited by the absence of alpha or paired-chain data. Most TCR sequences were observed very rarely across donors, whereas some public TCRs were present in many individuals. Several of the top co-occurrence clusters appeared to be linked to parvovirus B19, influenza, CMV and Epstein-Barr virus, according to a later analysis. In a later genetic analysis, a missense DCLRE1C variant was associated with V-gene and J-gene trimming of TCR beta chains, and the association was replicated in an independent cohort. The study listed approximately 150 TCR beta chains as associated with cytomegalovirus. A further reported finding was that TCR beta sequences accurately predicted the HLA-A and HLA-B alleles for most subjects in the first cohort. Linkage disequilibrium might explain the correlated functional status among segregating V segments, but an unknown experimental factor could not be excluded. Because HLA typing was missing for some donors at each locus, association tests included only the typed subset. A group of highly shared sequence variants was considered likely to be a technical artifact of the sequencing pipeline. The earlier analysis of some 560 of the donors excluded roughly 17 rarely observed V segments, including chromosome 9 orphons, because counts were too low. An earlier analysis of around 540 of the donors showed that most TCR beta V segments appeared in productive rearrangements either about 87% or about 30% of the time, which broadly matched IMGT annotations. The classifier was reported to diagnose cytomegalovirus status with high specificity and sensitivity in both the original and validation cohorts. According to the authors, the approach could potentially be generalized to other disease states and immunological phenotypes. A later analysis found that HLA-associated TCR beta chains were more clonally expanded and had lower generation probabilities than equally common non-associated chains. In a later analysis, most CMV-associated TCR beta chains were found to appear HLA-restricted, with HLA associations seemingly driven largely by CMV exposure. For the cohort, immune exposure information was limited to CMV serostatus. A few of the identified cytomegalovirus-associated TCR beta chains were confirmed in vitro to be specific for cytomegalovirus antigens. A later genetic analysis reported fewer N-insertions in productive TCRs among donors in an Asian-associated ancestry cluster than the roughly 620-donor mean. At a false discovery rate of 0.05, a later analysis linked under 20,000 TCR beta sequences to specific HLA alleles. In a later analysis, TCR association rates were found to vary across HLA loci, with the most associated TCRs seen for DRB1 alleles and the fewest for HLA-C alleles. Roughly uniform sequencing depth across donors was assumed in presence/absence analyses, although this assumption may not hold. When HLA alleles, especially DR and DQ, strongly co-occurred, attributing TCR associations to individual alleles was difficult. Some IMGT-functional V segments, including TRBV6-2 and TRBV6-3, could not be distinguished by the 87-base-pair reads and were therefore excluded.

The source is a girl aged 10-17 years in good health and CMV-seropositive. What was sequenced was PBMCs. The chain employs TRBV5-4 and TRBJ2-3, with TRBD2 matching 15 junction bases. The DNA is as follows: TGTGCCAGCAGCGCGGGACTAGCGGGAGGAAACACAGATACGCAGTATTTT. Its amino acids are CASSAGLAGGNTDTQYF.